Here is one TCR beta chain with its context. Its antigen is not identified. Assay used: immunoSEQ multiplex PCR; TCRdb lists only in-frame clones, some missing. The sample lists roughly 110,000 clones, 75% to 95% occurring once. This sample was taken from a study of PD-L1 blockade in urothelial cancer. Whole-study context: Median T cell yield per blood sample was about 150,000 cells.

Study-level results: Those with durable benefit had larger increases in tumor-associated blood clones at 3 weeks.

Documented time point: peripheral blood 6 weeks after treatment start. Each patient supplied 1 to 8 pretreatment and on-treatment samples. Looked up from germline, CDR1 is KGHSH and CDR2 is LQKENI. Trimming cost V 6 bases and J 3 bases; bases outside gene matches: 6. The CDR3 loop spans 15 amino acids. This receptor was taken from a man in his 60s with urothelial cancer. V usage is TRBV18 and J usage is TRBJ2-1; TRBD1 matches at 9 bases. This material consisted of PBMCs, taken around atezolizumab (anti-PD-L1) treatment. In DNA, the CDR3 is TGTGCCAGCTCGACCGGGACAGGGAGCTACAATGAGCAGTTCTTC. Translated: CASSTGTGSYNEQFF.